A selection of T cell receptor beta chains follows, all from one sample in a study of blood T cell repertoires in COVID-19. TCRdb's copy holds only in-frame clones and misses some; the assay was immunoSEQ multiplex PCR. The sample consists of around 45,000 clones, 87% of them appearing once. Sequencing was done on a sample of peripheral blood. The receptors shown here come from a man in his fifties or sixties with active COVID-19. The CDR3 runs from the conserved cysteine through the conserved F or W. Fields, in order: clone size, D gene, V gene, J gene, CDR3 DNA, CDR3 protein. D genes are given only for firm matches. Size is omitted from some rows. Given values are once, few, many or a class for expanded clones.

abundance: .
d_gene: .
v_gene: TRBV2
j_gene: TRBJ1-1
CDR3nt: TGTGCCAGCAGTGGGACAGCGAACACTGAAGCTTTCTTT
CDR3aa: CASSGTANTEAFF

abundance: .
d_gene: .
v_gene: TRBV30
j_gene: TRBJ2-2
CDR3nt: TGTGCCTGGAGTCCCGGGGTGGGATCGAACACCGGGGAGCTGTTTTTT
CDR3aa: CAWSPGVGSNTGELFF

abundance: .
d_gene: .
v_gene: TRBV6-2/TRBV6-3
j_gene: TRBJ1-5
CDR3nt: TGTGCCAGCACCCCAGGGAGGGATCAGCCCCAGCATTTT
CDR3aa: CASTPGRDQPQHF

abundance: .
d_gene: TRBD2
v_gene: TRBV20-1
j_gene: TRBJ2-1
CDR3nt: TGCAGTGCTAGTCCGGCTAGCGGATACAATGAGCAGTTCTTC
CDR3aa: CSASPASGYNEQFF

abundance: .
d_gene: .
v_gene: TRBV5-6
j_gene: TRBJ1-6
CDR3nt: TGTGCCAGCAGACCACTACACCTCAATTCACCCCTCCACTTT
CDR3aa: CASRPLHLNSPLHF

abundance: once
d_gene: TRBD1
v_gene: TRBV12-5
j_gene: TRBJ1-1
CDR3nt: TGTGCTAGTGGGAAAGCAGGGACAGCAAACCCGAACACTGAAGCTTTCTTT
CDR3aa: CASGKAGTANPNTEAFF

abundance: .
d_gene: TRBD1
v_gene: TRBV28
j_gene: TRBJ2-5
CDR3nt: TGTGCCAGCATCGACAGGGCAAGAGGGACCCAGTACTTC
CDR3aa: CASIDRARGTQYF

abundance: few
d_gene: .
v_gene: TRBV3-1/TRBV3-2
j_gene: TRBJ1-5
CDR3nt: TGTGCCAGCAGCCAAGGTTATTATCAGCCCCAGCATTTT
CDR3aa: CASSQGYYQPQHF

abundance: .
d_gene: .
v_gene: TRBV12-2
j_gene: TRBJ2-1
CDR3nt: TGTGCAAGTCGCTTACTGGTCGGGGAGAGGAATGAGCAGTTCTTC
CDR3aa: CASRLLVGERNEQFF

abundance: .
d_gene: TRBD1
v_gene: TRBV24-1
j_gene: TRBJ2-7
CDR3nt: TGTGCCACCAGTGATTTGCTCGGGACAGGGTGGGATTATCTCTACGAGCAGTACTTC
CDR3aa: CATSDLLGTGWDYLYEQYF

abundance: few
d_gene: .
v_gene: TRBV15
j_gene: TRBJ2-1
CDR3nt: TGTGCCACCAGCAGAGGTTACACCCGGGTCAGCTCCTACAATGAGCAGTTCTTC
CDR3aa: CATSRGYTRVSSYNEQFF

abundance: .
d_gene: .
v_gene: TRBV18
j_gene: TRBJ1-3
CDR3nt: TGTGCCAGCTCACCGAGCCGGCGCGGTGCTGGAAACACCATATATTTT
CDR3aa: CASSPSRRGAGNTIYF

abundance: few
d_gene: .
v_gene: TRBV5-6
j_gene: TRBJ2-7
CDR3nt: TGTGCCAGCAGCTTGGGGTGGTCGCCTGGGGGGTCCTACGAGCAGTACTTC
CDR3aa: CASSLGWSPGGSYEQYF

abundance: .
d_gene: .
v_gene: TRBV30
j_gene: TRBJ2-2
CDR3nt: TGTGCCTGGAGCCCCTCCGGGGAAGGGGAGCTGTTTTTT
CDR3aa: CAWSPSGEGELFF

abundance: .
d_gene: TRBD2
v_gene: TRBV24-1
j_gene: TRBJ2-1
CDR3nt: TGTGCCACCAGTGATCTCGTCCTTCGGCTAGCGGGGGGATCCTACAATGAGCAGTTCTTC
CDR3aa: CATSDLVLRLAGGSYNEQFF

abundance: .
d_gene: .
v_gene: TRBV4-2
j_gene: TRBJ2-7
CDR3nt: TGTGCCAGCAGCCAAGATCCCCGAGGTTACGAGCAGTACTTC
CDR3aa: CASSQDPRGYEQYF

abundance: once
d_gene: .
v_gene: TRBV29-1
j_gene: TRBJ1-5
CDR3nt: TGCAGCGTTGAATCGGGGTCGGGGGGTAATCAGCCCCAGCATTTT
CDR3aa: CSVESGSGGNQPQHF

abundance: .
d_gene: TRBD1
v_gene: TRBV27
j_gene: TRBJ2-7
CDR3nt: TGTGCCAGCACGAGAGGACAGGGGTCCTACGAGCAGTACTTC
CDR3aa: CASTRGQGSYEQYF

abundance: .
d_gene: .
v_gene: TRBV6-6
j_gene: TRBJ1-3
CDR3nt: TGTGCCAGCAGTTACCCGACAGGATTTGGAAACACCATATATTTT
CDR3aa: CASSYPTGFGNTIYF

abundance: .
d_gene: .
v_gene: TRBV28
j_gene: TRBJ1-5
CDR3nt: TGTGCCAGCAGTTTATTTTCAGGGCGGAAAAATCAGCCCCAGCATTTT
CDR3aa: CASSLFSGRKNQPQHF

abundance: .
d_gene: TRBD1
v_gene: TRBV4-3
j_gene: TRBJ1-5
CDR3nt: TGCGCCAGCAGCCACGACGTAACAGGGGGTCAGCCCCAGCATTTT
CDR3aa: CASSHDVTGGQPQHF

abundance: .
d_gene: .
v_gene: TRBV20-1
j_gene: TRBJ2-2
CDR3nt: TGCAGTGCTAGTCTACAGAATCGGGGGGAGCTGTTTTTT
CDR3aa: CSASLQNRGELFF

abundance: .
d_gene: TRBD1
v_gene: TRBV2
j_gene: TRBJ1-2
CDR3nt: TGTGCCAGCAGTGAAGGGTGGGGTATACAGGGGGCCGGCTATGGCTACACCTTC
CDR3aa: CASSEGWGIQGAGYGYTF

abundance: .
d_gene: TRBD2
v_gene: TRBV7-3
j_gene: TRBJ2-1
CDR3nt: TGTGCCAGCAGCTTAAGCAGGGTAGCGGGAGGTAATGAGCAGTTCTTC
CDR3aa: CASSLSRVAGGNEQFF

abundance: .
d_gene: .
v_gene: TRBV28
j_gene: TRBJ1-2
CDR3nt: TGTGCCAGCAGTTTTAATTATGGCTACACCTTC
CDR3aa: CASSFNYGYTF

abundance: once
d_gene: .
v_gene: TRBV3-1/TRBV3-2
j_gene: TRBJ1-2
CDR3nt: TGTGCCAGCAGCCAAGTTCTTAGTGAGGGCGGCGCTGGCTACACCTTC
CDR3aa: CASSQVLSEGGAGYTF

abundance: .
d_gene: .
v_gene: TRBV7-3
j_gene: TRBJ1-1
CDR3nt: TGTGCCAGCAGCGCAGGGTCGAACACTGAAGCTTTCTTT
CDR3aa: CASSAGSNTEAFF